This T cell receptor beta chain was sequenced during a study of blood T cell repertoires in COVID-19 (dated by TCRdb to 2018 to 2020). Regarding the research as a whole: Samples from collaborators originated in the United States, Italy and Spain and spanned both the acute and convalescent phases of COVID-19. The prospective study material was composed of cDNA or gDNA derived from T cells, B-cell-depleted T cells, or PBMCs. The dataset comprised deeply sampled blood TCRbeta repertoires from subjects exposed to, actively infected with, or recovered from COVID-19. The repertoires were released in a freely available public database intended as a resource for research on the immune response to SARS-CoV-2. Samples came from the ongoing ImmuneRACE study (first 160 participants) plus 1,254 subjects from 6 global collaborators. A de-identified subject ID, COVID-19 status, age in years and sex were almost always included in the sample metadata. Where available, HLA class I and class II types were taken from metadata supplied by the sample provider and were not determined by assay-based typing.

There are 15 amino acids in the CDR3, from cysteine to phenylalanine inclusive. The read is trimmed to its CDR3 DNA, 45 bases read in frame from base 1. The germline V gene (reference sequence) provides CDR1 LNHDA and CDR2 SQIVND. The V end gives up 7 bases and the J end 2 bases, leaving 7 bases in the junction not matched to a gene. TCRbeta CDR3 regions were amplified from genomic DNA by means of the immunoSEQ Assay, a bias-controlled multiplex PCR. In the source study's methods: The number of nucleated cells in each sample was estimated by amplification of reference gene primers within the assay. To quantify the absolute abundance of each unique TCRbeta CDR3 rearrangement, sequence reads were collapsed and filtered. For each sample, productive Simpson clonality was calculated as the square root of Simpson's diversity index across productive rearrangements. TCRdb mirrors the immuneACCESS table, restricted to in-frame sequences. Some clones are absent from its copies; in checked studies, under half trace to an unresolved V gene, and the reason for the others is unknown. D and trimming were read from the DNA, whereas the V and J calls and clone size are those reported in that table. The sample records 200,000 to 250,000 clones, roughly 80% of which are singletons. 4% to 6% of the sample belongs to the ten largest clones.

Study-level results and caveats: The quantity of clinical and demographic metadata differed by source and by participant and was supplied without curation.

Collaborating institutions collected whole blood in K2EDTA tubes following their own protocols. For TCRbeta analysis, collaborators shipped samples in one of three forms: frozen whole blood, isolated PBMCs, or DNA extracted from either of those sample types. The table lists this clone with a few counts. Its antigen is currently not known. Per-nucleotide qualities are absent, and no much larger clonotype sits a single base away. Sequences were obtained from peripheral blood. This receptor was taken from a woman older than 75 with active or convalescent COVID-19. The chain was built from TRBV19 and TRBJ1-4, and TRBD1 aligns with 7 junction nucleotides. The CDR3 protein is CASKGQWNTNEKLFF. In nucleotide form, the sequence is TGTGCCAGTAAGGGACAGTGGAATACTAATGAAAAACTGTTTTTT. Full variable domain (CDR3 extended with the reference TRBV19 and TRBJ1-4 proteins): DGGITQSPKYLFRKEGQNVTLSCEQNLNHDAMYWYRQDPGQGLRLIYYSQIVNDFQKGDIAEGYSVSREKKESFPLTVTSAQKNPTAFYLCASKGQWNTNEKLFFGSGTQLSVL.